This entry describes one T cell receptor (beta chain). What it recognizes is unknown. These data belong to a study of T cell responses to AZD1222 COVID-19 vaccine. Data came from immunoSEQ multiplex PCR; TCRdb stores just in-frame clones and leaves some out. This repertoire shows about 170,000 clones, around 88% found once; its top ten account for 0.85% to 1.1%. Samples with a second dose at about 4 or about 12 weeks were pooled together. General study findings and limits: Clonal diversity was possibly underestimated; the donors were predominantly white British and more often female. Among spike-specific TCRs, nearly half reportedly target unmutated variant regions.

The CDR3 has 14 amino acids. Trimming shortened V by 1 base and J by 7 bases, and 8 bases separated the two germline ends. Germline assignment: CDR1 MGHDK and CDR2 SYGVNS. V usage is TRBV25-1 and J usage is TRBJ1-6; unclear D gene. The receptor comes from an adult who received the AZD1222 COVID-19 vaccine. Sequenced material: peripheral blood, taken 28 days after the second AZD1222 dose. The CDR3 region is CASSESRQNSPLHF. As DNA, the CDR3 is TGTGCCAGCAGTGAATCGAGACAAAATTCACCCCTCCACTTT.